The 15 T cell receptor beta chains in this list originate from one sample, sequenced in a study of patients and donors after allogeneic stem cell transplantation. TCRdb used MiXCR to reprocess the RT-PCR reads, holding one entry per CDR3 protein. The table shows 390,000 or so distinct CDR3 sequences, with about a sixth occurring only once. The specimen sequenced was blood, either unsorted or a sorted T cell fraction (not recorded which). These receptors were collected from a human donor who was either an allogeneic HSCT recipient or a stem cell or donor lymphocyte infusion donor (not recorded which). It is not recorded whose cells these are; they may come from a transplant donor.

The chain couples TRBV15 to TRBJ1-2; the D gene is possibly TRBD1 (5 bases). The CDR3 contains 15 residues. Trimming shortened V by 0 bases and J by 7 bases, and 15 bases separated the two germline ends. Germline CDR1 and CDR2: LNHNV and YYDKDF (reference sequence). In DNA form, the CDR3 reads TGTGCCACCAGCAGAGATCACAGGCCCGAGGGTGGCTACACCTTC. Translated: CATSRDHRPEGGYTF.

This clonotype was detected a few times. The gene calls are TRBV20-1 and TRBJ1-3; D remains unclear. V was cut by 1 base and J by 0 bases, with 7 bases left in between. Germline-derived CDR1 and CDR2 are DFQATT and SNEGSKA (reference sequence). This CDR3 contains 14 residues. The CDR3 sequence is CSARGSISGNTIYF. The CDR3 region has the DNA TGCAGTGCTAGAGGTAGTATCTCTGGAAACACCATATATTTT.

This clonotype occurred many times. The rearrangement links TRBV18 to TRBJ2-7, with D possibly TRBD1 on 6 matching bases. CDR1 is KGHSH, CDR2 LQKENI, per germline. V lost 6 bases and J 0 bases, leaving 18 bases between the germline ends. This CDR3 is 16 amino acids long. CDR3: CASSSVQGTSSYEQYF. The CDR3 DNA sequence: TGTGCCAGCTCGTCCGTTCAAGGGACAAGCTCCTACGAGCAGTACTTC.

The gene calls are TRBV25-1 and TRBJ1-1; maybe TRBD1 (6 bases). The CDR3 sequence is 19 residues long. The germline V gene encodes CDR1 MGHDK and CDR2 SYGVNS. V lost 4 bases to trimming and J lost 3 bases, with 27 bases between them. CDR3 region: CASSGEVHRVGGEDTEAFF. CDR3 DNA sequence: TGTGCCAGCAGTGGGGAGGTTCACAGGGTCGGGGGCGAGGACACTGAAGCTTTCTTT.

This chain joins TRBV5-1 and TRBJ2-1; no clear D. The CDR3 spans 15 residues. Germline V gives CDR1 SGHRS, CDR2 YFSETQ. V dropped 1 base and J dropped 1 base, with 9 bases sitting between them. The CDR3 bases are TGCGCCAGCAGCTTGAATGCGGCATCCTACAATGAGCAGTTCTTC. Its protein product is CASSLNAASYNEQFF.

This clonotype occurred a few times. This chain uses TRBV20-1 with TRBJ1-1; D remains unclear. CDR1 and CDR2 (germline): DFQATT, SNEGSKA (reference sequence). The CDR3 sequence is 12 residues long. V lost 3 bases and J 1 base, leaving 6 bases between the germline ends. The CDR3 loop is CSASHGNTEAFF. CDR3 DNA sequence: TGCAGTGCTAGTCACGGGAACACTGAAGCTTTCTTT.

The genes are TRBV29-1 and TRBJ2-7; 7 nucleotides agree with TRBD2. Looked up from germline, CDR1 is SQVTM and CDR2 is ANQGSEA. Trimming took 7 bases from V and 2 from J; bases not matched to a gene: 14. The CDR3 is 15 amino acids. The CDR3 here is CSAADHGGRTYEQYF. CDR3 nucleotide sequence: TGCAGCGCCGCAGACCACGGGGGGAGAACCTACGAGCAGTACTTC.

This clonotype was picked up many times. The chain uses TRBV7-8 and TRBJ2-3; D remains unclear. From germline, CDR1 is SGHVS and CDR2 FQNEAQ. This CDR3 spans 13 amino acids. Trimming removed 1 base from V and 5 bases from J, with 7 bases in between. The CDR3 nucleotides read TGTGCCAGCAGCTTAGGTGGGAAAGATACGCAGTATTTT. It is translated as CASSLGGKDTQYF.

This clonotype was observed a few times. The chain recombines TRBV20-1 with TRBJ1-1, with 8 bases lining up with TRBD1. Germline V lookup: CDR1 DFQATT, CDR2 SNEGSKA (reference sequence). There are 18 residues in the CDR3. The junction had 13 bases not matched to a gene; V was cut back by 0 bases and J by 1 base. CDR3 in DNA: TGCAGTGCTAGAGACCGGACAGGGATCGGGGTCGGGAACACTGAAGCTTTCTTT. Translation: CSARDRTGIGVGNTEAFF.

V is TRBV12-5 and J is TRBJ2-1; tentative D call: TRBD2 (7 bases). This CDR3 has 15 amino acids. Germline CDR1 reads LGHNT; CDR2 reads FRNRAP. Trimming removed 7 bases at V and 6 bases at J, with 19 bases between. In nucleotides, the CDR3 is TGTGCTAGTGCCCCGGAGGGGGGGGCTTTCAATGAGCAGTTCTTC. Protein product: CASAPEGGAFNEQFF.

The CDR3 here is CASSLKFRDEQYF. The CDR3 bases are TGTGCCAGCAGCTTAAAGTTTCGGGACGAGCAGTACTTC. The V call is TRBV7-7, the J call TRBJ2-7; D remains unclear. Germline values: CDR1 SSHAT, CDR2 FNYEAQ (reference sequence). The V end was cut by 2 bases, the J end by 5 bases, with 10 bases between. The CDR3 spans 13 residues. Full variable domain (outside the CDR3, taken from reference TRBV7-7 and TRBJ2-7): GAGVSQSPRYKVTKRGQDVTLRCDPISSHATLYWYQQALGQGPEFLTYFNYEAQPDKSGLPSDRFSAERPEGSISTLTIQRTEQRDSAMYRCASSLKFRDEQYFGPGTRLTVT.

This clonotype was recorded many times. V gene TRBV4-2 combines with J gene TRBJ1-1; 9 nucleotides agree with TRBD1. The CDR3 sequence is 15 residues long. Looked up from germline, CDR1 is LGHNA and CDR2 is YNFKEQ. Trimming removed 5 bases from V and 3 bases from J; junction bases left unmatched: 7. The CDR3 bases are TGTGCCAGCAGCACCTCACAGGGGGCGGACACTGAAGCTTTCTTT. Protein product: CASSTSQGADTEAFF.

This clonotype has a count of ten or more. The V and J genes are TRBV20-1 and TRBJ2-7; either TRBD1 or TRBD2 may supply D (6 bases each). The CDR3 totals 11 residues. The germline V gene encodes CDR1 DFQATT and CDR2 SNEGSKA (reference sequence). Trimming pared 3 bases from V and 6 bases from J, leaving 9 bases between. The CDR3 DNA reads as TGCAGTGCTAGTGAGGGGGGCGAGCAGTACTTC. It encodes CSASEGGEQYF.

This clonotype was observed a handful of times. The rearrangement uses TRBV6-1 and TRBJ2-1; D tentatively reads TRBD1 or TRBD2 (6 bases each). The CDR3 spans 16 residues. V lost 5 bases and J 12 bases, leaving 26 bases between the germline ends. Germline values: CDR1 MNHNS, CDR2 SASEGT. CDR3 loop: CASSRSPGLGGFGQFF. The CDR3 nucleotides read TGTGCCAGCAGTCGCTCGCCGGGCCTAGGGGGGTTTGGGCAGTTCTTC.

The chain has TRBV6-5 and TRBJ2-1, with TRBD2 matching 9 bases. V was clipped by 4 bases and J by 4 bases; unmatched bases: 5. The germline gives CDR1 MNHEY, CDR2 SVGAGI. CDR3 size: 15 residues. As DNA, the CDR3 is TGTGCCAGCAGTTTAGCGGGAGAACGTTACAATGAGCAGTTCTTC. Its translation: CASSLAGERYNEQFF.